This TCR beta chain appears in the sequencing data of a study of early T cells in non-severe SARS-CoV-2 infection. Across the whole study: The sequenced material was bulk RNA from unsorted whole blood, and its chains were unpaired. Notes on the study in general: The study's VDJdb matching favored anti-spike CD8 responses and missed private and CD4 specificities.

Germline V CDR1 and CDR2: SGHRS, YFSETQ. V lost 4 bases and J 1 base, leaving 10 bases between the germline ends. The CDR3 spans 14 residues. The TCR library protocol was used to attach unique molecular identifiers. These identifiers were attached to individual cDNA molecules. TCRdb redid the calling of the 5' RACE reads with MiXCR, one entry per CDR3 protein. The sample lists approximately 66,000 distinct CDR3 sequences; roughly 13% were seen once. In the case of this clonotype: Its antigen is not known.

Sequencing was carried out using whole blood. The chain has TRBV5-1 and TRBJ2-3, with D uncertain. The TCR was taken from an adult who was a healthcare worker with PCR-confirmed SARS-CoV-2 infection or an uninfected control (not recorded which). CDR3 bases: TGCGCCAGCAGCCCTCCCTCGGGCACAGATACGCAGTATTTT. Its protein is CASSPPSGTDTQYF. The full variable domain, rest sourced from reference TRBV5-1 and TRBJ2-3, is KAGVTQTPRYLIKTRGQQVTLSCSPISGHRSVSWYQQTPGQGLQFLFEYFSETQRNKGNFPGRFSGRQFSNSRSEMNVSTLELGDSALYLCASSPPSGTDTQYFGPGTRLTVL.